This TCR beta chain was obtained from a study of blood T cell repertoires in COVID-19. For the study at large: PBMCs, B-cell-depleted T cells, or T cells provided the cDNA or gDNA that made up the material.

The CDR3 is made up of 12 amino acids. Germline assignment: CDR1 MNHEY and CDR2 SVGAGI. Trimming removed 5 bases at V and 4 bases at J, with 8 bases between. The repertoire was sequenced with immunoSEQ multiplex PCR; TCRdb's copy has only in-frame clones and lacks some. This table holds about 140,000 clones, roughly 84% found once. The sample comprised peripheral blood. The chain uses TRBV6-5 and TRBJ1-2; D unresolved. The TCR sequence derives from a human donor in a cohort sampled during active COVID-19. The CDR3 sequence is CASSTGVYGYTF. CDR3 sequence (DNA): TGTGCCAGCAGTACCGGGGTCTATGGCTACACCTTC.